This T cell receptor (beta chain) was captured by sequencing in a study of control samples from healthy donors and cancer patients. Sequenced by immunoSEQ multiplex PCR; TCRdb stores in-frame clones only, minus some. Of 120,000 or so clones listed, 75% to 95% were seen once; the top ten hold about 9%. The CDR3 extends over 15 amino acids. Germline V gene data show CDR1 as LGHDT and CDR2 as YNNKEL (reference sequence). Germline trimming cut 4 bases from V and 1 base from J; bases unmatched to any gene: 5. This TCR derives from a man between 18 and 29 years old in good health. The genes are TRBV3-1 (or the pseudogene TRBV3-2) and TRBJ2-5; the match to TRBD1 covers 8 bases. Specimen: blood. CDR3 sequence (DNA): TGTGCCAGCAGCCCACAGGGGGGCGTCCAAGAGACCCAGTACTTC. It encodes CASSPQGGVQETQYF.